The 9 T cell receptor beta chains below come from one sample, sequenced in a study of cytomegalovirus exposure and HLA in healthy donors. The primer mix had 60 Vbeta and 13 Jbeta primers. TCRdb keeps only in-frame clones here, not all; method: immunoSEQ multiplex PCR. The data hold 58,000 or so clones, with around 75% observed a single time. Source material: PBMCs. The receptor source for this set is a woman aged 40 to 49 in good health and CMV-seropositive.

The rearrangement links TRBV27 to TRBJ1-4, with D possibly being TRBD1 (5 bases). Germline CDR1 reads MNHEY; CDR2 reads SMNVEV (reference sequence). This CDR3 is 14 amino acids long. The V end lost 2 bases, the J end lost 4 bases, and 8 bases lay between the germline ends. The CDR3 DNA reads TGTGCCAGCAGTTTAAGACAGTATAATGAAAAACTGTTTTTT. Its protein product is CASSLRQYNEKLFF. The full variable domain, completed using reference TRBV27 and TRBJ1-4, is EAQVTQNPRYLITVTGKKLTVTCSQNMNHEYMSWYRQDPGLGLRQIYYSMNVEVTDKGDVPEGYKVSRKEKRNFPLILESPSPNQTSLYFCASSLRQYNEKLFFGSGTQLSVL.

This clone occurred a few times. The gene calls are TRBV27 and TRBJ1-1; 12 bases map to TRBD1. Unmatched junction bases numbered 6, after V lost 5 bases and J lost 11 bases. Germline CDR1 MNHEY, CDR2 SMNVEV (reference sequence). The CDR3 length is 13 residues. The CDR3 sequence: CASSGGQGATAFF. In nucleotides, the CDR3 is TGTGCCAGCAGTGGGGGACAGGGGGCGACGGCTTTCTTT.

This clone was counted only a few times. The gene calls are TRBV25-1 and TRBJ1-2, with a possible D match to TRBD1 (6 bases). This CDR3 region has 16 residues. V was clipped by 4 bases and J by 6 bases, with 21 bases between them. Per the germline V gene, CDR1 is MGHDK and CDR2 is SYGVNS. CDR3 loop: CASSANPRGSRNGYTF. In DNA, the CDR3 is TGTGCCAGCAGTGCGAACCCCAGGGGTAGTAGAAATGGCTACACCTTC.

The chain uses TRBV9 and TRBJ1-6, with unresolved D. V was shortened by 3 bases and J by 7 bases, with 17 bases between the two germline ends. The length of the CDR3 is 16 residues. The germline CDR1 and CDR2 sequences are SGDLS and YYNGEE. CDR3 sequence (DNA): TGTGCCAGCAGCGCTTCTGGGCAACCTGAGAATTCACCCCTCCACTTT. Encoded protein: CASSASGQPENSPLHF.

This rearrangement joins TRBV2 to TRBJ2-5; TRBD2 is a possible D gene (6 bases). The tail of the sequence fits TRBJ2-7 better, so the J call may be wrong. The CDR3 extends over 15 amino acids. Germline assignment: CDR1 SNHLY and CDR2 FYNNEI. CDR3 in amino acids: CASREGLAQTYEQYF. CDR3 nucleotide sequence: TGTGCCAGCAGAGAGGGCCTAGCGCAAACCTACGAGCAGTACTTC.

This chain uses TRBV30 with TRBJ1-5; weak D call: TRBD1 (6 bases). Looked up from germline, CDR1 is GTSNPN and CDR2 is SVGIG (reference sequence). The V and J ends lost 3 bases and 3 bases respectively, with 9 bases between them. CDR3 length equals 13 residues. CDR3 nucleotides: TGTGCCTGGAGCCAGGGGTTCAATCAGCCCCAGCATTTT. Amino acids: CAWSQGFNQPQHF.

In its sample, this clone was seen a few times. CDR3 region: CASSEEILAGGSNEQFF. The CDR3, as DNA: TGTGCCAGCAGTGAGGAGATACTAGCGGGGGGGAGCAATGAGCAGTTCTTC. The gene calls are TRBV2 and TRBJ2-1; 13 nucleotides align to TRBD2. The CDR3 length is 17 residues. Germline lookup yields CDR1 SNHLY and CDR2 FYNNEI. V lost 3 bases, J lost 6 bases, and 8 bases stayed unmatched.

This clone was seen only once. J is TRBJ2-1 and V is TRBV6-1, with D maybe TRBD1 (5 bases). CDR3 length equals 14 residues. V lost 6 bases to trimming and J lost 7 bases, with 16 bases between them. Germline CDR1 MNHNS, CDR2 SASEGT. The CDR3 sequence: CASSQARGRNEQFF. The CDR3 DNA sequence: TGTGCCAGCAGCCAGGCTAGGGGTAGGAATGAGCAGTTCTTC.

The chain combines TRBV6-1 with TRBJ2-5, with 11 bases fitting TRBD1. The better agreement between TRBJ2-7 and the DNA end casts doubt on the J call. Germline V gene data show CDR1 as MNHNS and CDR2 as SASEGT. CDR3 length equals 14 residues. CDR3 bases: TGTGCCAGCAGGCCCGGGACAGGGGGCTACGAGCAGTACTTC. This gives the protein CASRPGTGGYEQYF.